This T cell receptor (beta chain) was retrieved from a study of OX40 agonist ivuxolimab in advanced cancers. Turning to this clone: Its antigen is unknown.

Using immunoSEQ multiplex PCR, the repertoire was profiled, and TCRdb retains in-frame clones only, with some absent. In the table there are tens of thousands of clones, 75% to 90% of which are singletons. General observations from the study: In the 0.1-3.0 mg/kg groups, partial responders showed among the lowest expansion. Researchers did not determine the expanded peripheral T cells' antigen specificity.

Germline loops: CDR1 SGDLS, CDR2 YYNGEE. CDR3 length: 14 residues. V lost 0 bases to trimming and J lost 10 bases, with 14 bases between them. The receptor comes from an adult with an advanced solid tumor such as melanoma, head and neck, liver or kidney cancer. J is TRBJ2-4 and V is TRBV9; D is perhaps TRBD2 (6 bases). The sample here was CD4+ or CD8+ T cells sorted from blood, taken in a trial of the OX40 agonist ivuxolimab. The CDR3 reads CASSVGRGEGIQYF. DNA for the CDR3: TGTGCCAGCAGCGTAGGGCGGGGCGAGGGTATTCAGTACTTC.